This TCR beta chain was obtained from a study of blood T cell repertoires in COVID-19. This CDR3 contains 16 residues. The germline V gene encodes CDR1 MGHRA and CDR2 YSYEKL. V was pared by 1 base and J by 5 bases, with 4 bases of the junction left unmatched. Clones were sequenced by immunoSEQ multiplex PCR, and TCRdb holds only the in-frame ones, with some missing. Of 400,000 or so clones listed, 80% to 90% are singletons. The sample was PBMCs or T cells enriched from blood (not recorded which). The chain employs TRBV4-1 and TRBJ2-2; 10 positions agree with TRBD2. The receptor was derived from a man between 25 and 39 years old who had recovered from COVID-19. The CDR3 reads CASSQVTSGNTGELFF. DNA of the CDR3: TGCGCCAGCAGCCAAGTCACTAGCGGGAATACCGGGGAGCTGTTTTTT.